Sequencing of this T cell receptor (beta chain) was carried out in a study of response to subunit inactivated influenza vaccine. The study, taken as a whole, reports: The authors offered the suggestion that each seasonal influenza vaccination recruits few new T cells.

This clonotype was picked up a small number of times. Its target is unknown. TCRdb recomputed calls from the RT-PCR reads with MiXCR, one row per CDR3 protein. The sample comprises over 150,000 distinct CDR3 sequences, 9.2% of which are singletons, and roughly a tenth rests with the top ten. The germline CDR1 and CDR2 sequences are SNHLY and FYNNEI. The ends lost 5 bases at V and 9 bases at J; junction bases unmatched: 9. The length of the CDR3 is 14 residues. This specimen consisted of non-naive T cells sorted from PBMCs, obtained on the day of vaccination. The origin of this receptor is a man aged 50 or older who received an inactivated influenza vaccine. The chain has TRBV2 and TRBJ2-1, with 8 nucleotides matching TRBD2. Here the CDR3 reads CASSSTAGATEQFF. CDR3 DNA sequence: TGTGCCAGCAGTTCCACAGCGGGAGCCACTGAGCAGTTCTTC.